These 16 T cell receptor beta chains came from one sample sequenced in a study of T cells in Graves' hyperthyroidism and ophthalmopathy. Regions amplified from RNA transcripts were the TCR beta CDR3 regions. A first-round RT-PCR of the TCR CDR3 used the HTBI primer set. TCRdb re-analysed the multiplex PCR reads in MiXCR, keeping a single row per CDR3 protein. Of about 380,000 distinct CDR3 sequences listed, approximately 15% are singletons. The sample taken for sequencing was blood. The source is a man aged 30-40 years with Graves' hyperthyroidism that later progressed to Graves' ophthalmopathy.

This clonotype was counted many times. CDR3 nucleotides: TGTGCCAGCAGCCAACAGGGGGCCATTAGACGCTATGGCTACACCTTC. It codes for CASSQQGAIRRYGYTF. The chain joins TRBV12-3 or TRBV12-4 to TRBJ1-2; 9 nucleotides align to TRBD1. This CDR3 contains 16 residues. V lost 6 bases to trimming and J lost 4 bases; unmatched junction nucleotides: 12.

This clonotype was recorded a few times. The chain carries TRBV7-2 and TRBJ1-5; the D gene is possibly TRBD1 (5 bases). Germline assignment: CDR1 SGHTA and CDR2 FQGNSA. The germline V and J ends were trimmed by 3 bases and 3 bases, with 12 bases remaining between them. The CDR3 is 15 amino acids. For the CDR3, the DNA is TGTGCCAGCAGCTTCGGGGACCCGTCCAATCAGCCCCAGCATTTT. This sequence encodes CASSFGDPSNQPQHF.

This clonotype was counted ten times or more. The rearrangement uses TRBV7-2 and TRBJ1-5, with D possibly being TRBD1 (5 bases). V lost 5 bases and J 0 bases, leaving 14 bases between the germline ends. Germline V CDR1 and CDR2: SGHTA, FQGNSA. This CDR3 region has 16 residues. The CDR3 region is CASSTRDGYSNQPQHF. CDR3 bases: TGTGCCAGCAGCACCCGGGACGGTTATAGCAATCAGCCCCAGCATTTT.

This clonotype appeared a few times. The V call is TRBV9, the J call TRBJ1-1, with D tentatively TRBD1 (5 bases). This CDR3 is built from 15 residues. V was clipped by 0 bases and J by 4 bases, with 13 bases between them. Germline V gene sequence: CDR1 SGDLS, CDR2 YYNGEE. In DNA form, the CDR3 reads TGTGCCAGCAGCGTAGAAAGGCAGGGCATCACTGAAGCTTTCTTT. It is translated as CASSVERQGITEAFF.

This clonotype was found a few times. CDR3 sequence: CASSPPGLGGGAHTQYF. The CDR3 nucleotides are TGTGCCAGCAGCCCCCCCGGCCTCGGCGGGGGGGCTCATACGCAGTATTTT. This chain joins TRBV7-2 and TRBJ2-3; 9 nucleotides align to TRBD2. Germline V gene sequence: CDR1 SGHTA, CDR2 FQGNSA. J lost 7 bases, V lost 5 bases, and 16 bases had no gene match. This CDR3 is built from 17 residues. Variable domain in full (rest from reference TRBV7-2 and TRBJ2-3): GAGVSQSPSNKVTEKGKDVELRCDPISGHTALYWYRQSLGQGLEFLIYFQGNSAPDKSGLPSDRFSAERTGGSVSTLTIQRTQQEDSAVYLCASSPPGLGGGAHTQYFGPGTRLTVL.

The V call is TRBV6-1, the J call TRBJ2-1; no reliable D call. There are 14 residues in the CDR3. V lost 7 bases and J lost 0, with 10 bases in between. Germline V gene lookup returns CDR1 MNHNS and CDR2 SASEGT. CDR3 DNA: TGTGCCAGCAACCAAGAAAGCTCCTACAATGAGCAGTTCTTC. It yields the protein CASNQESSYNEQFF.

This clonotype was counted at least ten times. The V and J genes are TRBV6-6 and TRBJ2-7; possible D gene TRBD2, 5 bases. V lost 2 bases and J 2 bases, leaving 10 bases between the germline ends. Germline lookup yields CDR1 MNHNY and CDR2 SVGAGI (reference sequence). This CDR3 contains 14 residues. The CDR3 sequence is CASSYLRGTYEQYF. The CDR3 coding sequence is TGTGCCAGCAGTTACCTCCGGGGTACCTACGAGCAGTACTTC.

This clonotype was picked up many times. This chain links TRBV12-5 with TRBJ2-1; 11 bases match TRBD2. With 6 bases clipped from V and 6 bases from J, the junction kept 10 bases outside the gene matches. CDR3 size: 16 residues. CDR1 is LGHNT, CDR2 FRNRAP, per germline. In DNA form, the CDR3 reads TGTGCTAGTGGACCCTCCCTAGCGGGGGGCTTCAATGAGCAGTTCTTC. It encodes CASGPSLAGGFNEQFF.

This clonotype was counted ten times or more. CDR3 bases: TGTGCCAGCAGTTTAGGCAGGCTTACTAACTATGGCTACACCTTC. Translating gives CASSLGRLTNYGYTF. This chain uses TRBV28 with TRBJ1-2, with D uncertain. V was pared by 2 bases and J by 0 bases, with 10 bases between. Germline CDR1 and CDR2: MDHEN and SYDVKM. This CDR3 has 15 amino acids.

This clonotype was recorded many times. The gene calls are TRBV2 and TRBJ2-3; TRBD1 matches at 8 bases. Germline V gives CDR1 SNHLY, CDR2 FYNNEI. CDR3 size: 15 residues. The ends lost 2 bases at V and 1 base at J; junction bases unmatched: 2. The CDR3 protein is CASSEPDRGTDTQYF. The CDR3 region has the DNA TGTGCCAGCAGTGAACCGGACAGGGGCACAGATACGCAGTATTTT.

This clonotype was seen repeatedly, ten times or more. The rearrangement uses TRBV27 and TRBJ2-7, with D possibly matching TRBD1 (6 bases). The V gene lost 8 bases and the J gene lost 0 bases, with 17 bases spanning the gap. This CDR3 has 15 residues. Germline V lookup: CDR1 MNHEY, CDR2 SMNVEV (reference sequence). CDR3 sequence: CASRLGADISYEQYF. Written as DNA, the CDR3 is TGTGCCAGCCGATTGGGGGCGGATATCTCCTACGAGCAGTACTTC.

In this sample, this clonotype turned up many times. This chain links TRBV2 with TRBJ2-3; 9 bases are shared with TRBD1. V was pared by 7 bases and J by 0 bases, with 2 bases of the junction left unmatched. Germline V gives CDR1 SNHLY, CDR2 FYNNEI. The CDR3 runs to 14 residues. The DNA for the CDR3 is TGTGCCAGCAATGACAGGGGGAGCACAGATACGCAGTATTTT. This encodes CASNDRGSTDTQYF.

This clonotype was counted many times. The rearrangement uses TRBV12-5 and TRBJ1-1; the D is unclear. This CDR3 region has 13 residues. CDR1 is LGHNT, CDR2 FRNRAP, per germline. The ends were cut back, 6 bases at V and 3 bases at J, with 11 bases in the middle. This CDR3 reads CASGPAGDTEAFF. In nucleotides, the CDR3 is TGTGCTAGTGGACCGGCTGGGGACACTGAAGCTTTCTTT.

This clonotype was detected ten times or more. This chain joins TRBV6-1 and TRBJ1-6; no clear D. Deletions cut 1 base from V and 9 bases from J, with 13 bases between. This CDR3 spans 15 amino acids. Germline V lookup: CDR1 MNHNS, CDR2 SASEGT. The CDR3 region is CASSEGGSGVSPLHF. The CDR3 nucleotides read TGTGCCAGCAGTGAAGGAGGCTCAGGAGTTTCACCCCTCCACTTT.

Notes on this clonotype: This clone may be a read error of a much larger clone one base away. The chain couples TRBV28 to TRBJ1-2; 11 bases align to TRBD1. The length of the CDR3 is 15 residues. V shed 6 bases, J shed 7 bases, and the junction held 10 bases outside the gene matches. The germline CDR1 and CDR2 sequences are MDHEN and SYDVKM. The CDR3 protein is CASRGVGQGAIGYTF. In DNA form, the CDR3 reads TGTGCCAGCAGAGGTGTTGGACAGGGGGCTATTGGCTACACCTTC.

This clonotype showed up many times. The chain joins TRBV28 to TRBJ2-7; 9 nucleotides agree with TRBD1. Germline trimming cut 8 bases from V and 5 bases from J; bases unmatched to any gene: 22. The V gene's germline CDR1 is MDHEN and CDR2 SYDVKM. The CDR3 runs 18 residues. The CDR3 reads CASPKGRVWGQGLDEQYF. The DNA of the CDR3 is TGTGCCAGCCCCAAGGGTAGGGTGTGGGGACAGGGATTAGACGAGCAGTACTTC.